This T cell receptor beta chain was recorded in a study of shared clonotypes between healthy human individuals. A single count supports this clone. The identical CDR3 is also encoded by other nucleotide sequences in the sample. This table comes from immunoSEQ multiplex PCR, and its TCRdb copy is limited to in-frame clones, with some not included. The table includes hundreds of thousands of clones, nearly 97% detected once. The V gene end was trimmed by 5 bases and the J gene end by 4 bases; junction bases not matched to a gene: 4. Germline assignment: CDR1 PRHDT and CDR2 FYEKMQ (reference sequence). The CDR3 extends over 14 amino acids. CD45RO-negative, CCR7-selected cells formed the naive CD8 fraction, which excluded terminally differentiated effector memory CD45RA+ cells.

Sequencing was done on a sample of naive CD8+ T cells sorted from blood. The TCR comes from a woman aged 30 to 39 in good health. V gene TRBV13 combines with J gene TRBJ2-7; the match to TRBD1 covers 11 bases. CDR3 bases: TGTGCCAGCAGCCCAGGACAGGGGGCTTACGAGCAGTACTTC. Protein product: CASSPGQGAYEQYF. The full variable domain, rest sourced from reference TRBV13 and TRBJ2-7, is AAGVIQSPRHLIKEKRETATLKCYPIPRHDTVYWYQQGPGQDPQFLISFYEKMQSDKGSIPDRFSAQQFSDYHSELNMSSLELGDSALYFCASSPGQGAYEQYFGPGTRLTVT.